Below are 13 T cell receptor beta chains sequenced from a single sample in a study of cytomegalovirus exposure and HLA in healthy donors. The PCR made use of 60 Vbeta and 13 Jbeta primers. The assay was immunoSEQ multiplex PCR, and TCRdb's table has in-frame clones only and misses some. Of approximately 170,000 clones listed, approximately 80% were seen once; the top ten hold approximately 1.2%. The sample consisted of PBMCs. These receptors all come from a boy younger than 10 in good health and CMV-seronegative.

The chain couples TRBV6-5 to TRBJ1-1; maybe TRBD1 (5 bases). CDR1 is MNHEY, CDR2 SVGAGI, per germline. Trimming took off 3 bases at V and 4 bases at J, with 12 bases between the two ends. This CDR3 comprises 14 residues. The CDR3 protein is CASSYAGYRTEAFF. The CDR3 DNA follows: TGTGCCAGCAGTTATGCAGGGTATCGCACTGAAGCTTTCTTT.

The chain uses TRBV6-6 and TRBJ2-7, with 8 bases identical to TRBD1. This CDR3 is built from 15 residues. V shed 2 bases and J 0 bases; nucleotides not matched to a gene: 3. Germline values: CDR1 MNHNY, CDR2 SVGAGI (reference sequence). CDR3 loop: CASSYGQGNSYEQYF. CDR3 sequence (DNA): TGTGCCAGCAGTTACGGACAGGGTAACTCCTACGAGCAGTACTTC.

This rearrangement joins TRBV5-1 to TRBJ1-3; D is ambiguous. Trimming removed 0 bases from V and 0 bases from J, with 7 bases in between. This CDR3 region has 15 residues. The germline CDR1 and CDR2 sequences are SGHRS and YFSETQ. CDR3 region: CASSLDPVSGNTIYF. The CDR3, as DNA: TGCGCCAGCAGCTTGGATCCGGTCTCTGGAAACACCATATATTTT.

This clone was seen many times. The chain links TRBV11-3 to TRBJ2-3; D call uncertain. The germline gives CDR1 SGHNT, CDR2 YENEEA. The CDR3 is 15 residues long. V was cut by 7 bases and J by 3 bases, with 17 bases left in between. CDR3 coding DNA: TGTGCCAGCACCTTCGGTGAGAGTATAACAGATACGCAGTATTTT. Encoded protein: CASTFGESITDTQYF.

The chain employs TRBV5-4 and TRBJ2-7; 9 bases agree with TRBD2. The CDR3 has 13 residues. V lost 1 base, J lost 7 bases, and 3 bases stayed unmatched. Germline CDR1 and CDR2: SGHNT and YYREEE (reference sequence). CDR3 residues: CASSLRGRGEQYF. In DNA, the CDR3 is TGTGCCAGCAGCTTGCGCGGGAGGGGTGAGCAGTACTTC.

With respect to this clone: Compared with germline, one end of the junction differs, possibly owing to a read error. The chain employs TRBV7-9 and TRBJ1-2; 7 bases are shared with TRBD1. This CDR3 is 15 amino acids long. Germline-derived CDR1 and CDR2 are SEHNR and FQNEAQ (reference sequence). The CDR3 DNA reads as TGTTCCAGCAGCCCCCGACAGGGAACCAACTATGGCTACACCTTC. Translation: CSSSPRQGTNYGYTF.

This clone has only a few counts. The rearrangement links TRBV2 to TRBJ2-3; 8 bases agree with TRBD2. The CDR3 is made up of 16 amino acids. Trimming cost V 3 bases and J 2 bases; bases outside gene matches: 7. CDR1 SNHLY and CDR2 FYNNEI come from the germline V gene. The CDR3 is CASSDRGGLNTDTQYF. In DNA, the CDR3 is TGTGCCAGCAGTGACCGCGGGGGGCTTAACACAGATACGCAGTATTTT.

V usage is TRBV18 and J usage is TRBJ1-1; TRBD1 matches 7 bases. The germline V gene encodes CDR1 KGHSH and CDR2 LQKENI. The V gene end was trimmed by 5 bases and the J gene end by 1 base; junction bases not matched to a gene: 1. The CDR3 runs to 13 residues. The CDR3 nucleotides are TGTGCCAGCTCAGGACAGGAGAACACTGAAGCTTTCTTT. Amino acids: CASSGQENTEAFF.

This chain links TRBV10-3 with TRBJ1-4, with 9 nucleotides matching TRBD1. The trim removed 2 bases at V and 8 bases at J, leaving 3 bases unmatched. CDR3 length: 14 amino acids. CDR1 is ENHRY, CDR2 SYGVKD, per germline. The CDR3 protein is CAISEMGTGEKLFF. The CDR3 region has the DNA TGTGCCATCAGTGAGATGGGGACAGGGGAAAAACTGTTTTTT.

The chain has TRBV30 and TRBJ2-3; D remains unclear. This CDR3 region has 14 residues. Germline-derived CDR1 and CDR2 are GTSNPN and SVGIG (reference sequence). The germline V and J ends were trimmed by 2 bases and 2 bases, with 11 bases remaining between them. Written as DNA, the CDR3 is TGTGCCTGGAGTTTGGGCCCCGCCACAGATACGCAGTATTTT. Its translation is CAWSLGPATDTQYF. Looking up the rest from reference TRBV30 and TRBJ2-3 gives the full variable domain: SQTIHQWPATLVQPVGSPLSLECTVEGTSNPNLYWYRQAAGRGLQLLFYSVGIGQISSEVPQNLSASRPQDRQFILSSKKLLLSDSGFYLCAWSLGPATDTQYFGPGTRLTVL.

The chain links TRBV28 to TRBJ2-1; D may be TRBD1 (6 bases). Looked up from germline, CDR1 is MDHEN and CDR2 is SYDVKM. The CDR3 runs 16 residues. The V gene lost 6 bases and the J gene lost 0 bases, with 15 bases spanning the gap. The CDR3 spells CASSFTGTSSYNEQFF. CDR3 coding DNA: TGTGCCAGCAGCTTCACAGGGACGAGCTCCTACAATGAGCAGTTCTTC.

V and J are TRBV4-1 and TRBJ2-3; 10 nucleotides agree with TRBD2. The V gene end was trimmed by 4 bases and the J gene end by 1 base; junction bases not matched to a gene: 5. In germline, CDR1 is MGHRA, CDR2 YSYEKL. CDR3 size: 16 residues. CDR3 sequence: CASSRTGTSGTDTQYF. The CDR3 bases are TGCGCCAGCAGCCGCACGGGGACTAGCGGCACAGATACGCAGTATTTT.

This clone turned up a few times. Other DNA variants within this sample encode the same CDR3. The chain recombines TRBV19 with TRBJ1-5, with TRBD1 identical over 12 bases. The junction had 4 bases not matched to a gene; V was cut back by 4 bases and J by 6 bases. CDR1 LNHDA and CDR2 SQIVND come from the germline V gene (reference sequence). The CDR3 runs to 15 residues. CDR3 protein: CASSTGTGGGQPQHF. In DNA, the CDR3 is TGTGCCAGTAGTACCGGGACAGGGGGCGGTCAGCCCCAGCATTTT.